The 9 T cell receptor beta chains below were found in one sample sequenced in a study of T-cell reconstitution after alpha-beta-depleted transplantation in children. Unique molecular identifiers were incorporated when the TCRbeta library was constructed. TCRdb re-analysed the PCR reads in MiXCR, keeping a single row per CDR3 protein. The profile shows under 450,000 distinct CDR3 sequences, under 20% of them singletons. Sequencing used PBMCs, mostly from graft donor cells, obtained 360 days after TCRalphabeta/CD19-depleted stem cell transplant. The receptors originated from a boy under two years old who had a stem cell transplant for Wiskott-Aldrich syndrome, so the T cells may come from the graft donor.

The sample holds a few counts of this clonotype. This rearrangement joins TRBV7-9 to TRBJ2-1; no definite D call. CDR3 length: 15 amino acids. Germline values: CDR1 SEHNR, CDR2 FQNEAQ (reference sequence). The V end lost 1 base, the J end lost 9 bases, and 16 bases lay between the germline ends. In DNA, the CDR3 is TGTGCCAGCAGCTTAGTCCAGAAAGCCCCCGTTGAGCAGTTCTTC. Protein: CASSLVQKAPVEQFF.

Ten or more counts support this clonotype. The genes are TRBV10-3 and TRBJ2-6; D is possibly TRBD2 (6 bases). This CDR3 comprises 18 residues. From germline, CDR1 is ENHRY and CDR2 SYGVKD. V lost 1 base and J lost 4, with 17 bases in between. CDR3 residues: CAISEYGTALAGANVLTF. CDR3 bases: TGTGCCATCAGTGAGTACGGGACTGCTCTCGCGGGGGCCAACGTCCTGACTTTC.

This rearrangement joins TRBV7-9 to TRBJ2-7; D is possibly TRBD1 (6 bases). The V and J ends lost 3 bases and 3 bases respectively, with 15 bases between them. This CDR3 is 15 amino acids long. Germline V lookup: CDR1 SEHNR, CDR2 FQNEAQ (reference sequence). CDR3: CASSLLGDRLYEQYF. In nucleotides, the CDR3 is TGTGCCAGCAGCTTGTTGGGTGACAGGCTCTACGAGCAGTACTTC.

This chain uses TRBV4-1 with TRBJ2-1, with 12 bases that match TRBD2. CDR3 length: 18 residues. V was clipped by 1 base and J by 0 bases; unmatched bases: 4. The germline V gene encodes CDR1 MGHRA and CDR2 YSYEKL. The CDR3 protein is CASSQGLAGANSYNEQFF. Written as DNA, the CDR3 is TGCGCCAGCAGCCAAGGACTAGCGGGGGCCAACTCCTACAATGAGCAGTTCTTC.

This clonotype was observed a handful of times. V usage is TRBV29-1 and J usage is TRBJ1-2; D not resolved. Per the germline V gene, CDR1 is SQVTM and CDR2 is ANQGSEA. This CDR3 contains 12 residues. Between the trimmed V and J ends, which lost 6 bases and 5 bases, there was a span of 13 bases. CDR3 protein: CSVRPGEYGYTF. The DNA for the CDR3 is TGCAGCGTCCGCCCGGGAGAGTATGGCTACACCTTC. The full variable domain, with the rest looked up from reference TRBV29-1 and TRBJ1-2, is SAVISQKPSRDICQRGTSLTIQCQVDSQVTMMFWYRQQPGQSLTLIATANQGSEATYESGFVIDKFPISRPNLTFSTLTVSNMSPEDSSIYLCSVRPGEYGYTFGSGTRLTVV.

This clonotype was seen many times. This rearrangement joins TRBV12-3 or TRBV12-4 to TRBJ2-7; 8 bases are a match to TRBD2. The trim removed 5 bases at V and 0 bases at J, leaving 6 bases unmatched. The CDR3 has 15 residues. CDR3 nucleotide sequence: TGTGCCAGCAGTCCAACCGGGACTAGCTCCTACGAGCAGTACTTC. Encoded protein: CASSPTGTSSYEQYF.

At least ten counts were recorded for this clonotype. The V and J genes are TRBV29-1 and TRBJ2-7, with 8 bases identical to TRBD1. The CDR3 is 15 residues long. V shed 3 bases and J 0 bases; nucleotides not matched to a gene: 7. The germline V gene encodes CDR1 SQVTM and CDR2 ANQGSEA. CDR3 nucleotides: TGCAGCGTTGAGACCGGGACAGGTCTCTCCTACGAGCAGTACTTC. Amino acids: CSVETGTGLSYEQYF.

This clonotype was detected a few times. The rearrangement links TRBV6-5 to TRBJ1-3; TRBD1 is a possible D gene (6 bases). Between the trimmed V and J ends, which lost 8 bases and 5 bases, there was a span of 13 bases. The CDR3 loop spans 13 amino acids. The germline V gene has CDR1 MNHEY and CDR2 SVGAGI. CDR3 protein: CASGGHGRNTIYF. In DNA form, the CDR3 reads TGTGCCAGCGGGGGGCATGGGAGAAACACCATATATTTT.

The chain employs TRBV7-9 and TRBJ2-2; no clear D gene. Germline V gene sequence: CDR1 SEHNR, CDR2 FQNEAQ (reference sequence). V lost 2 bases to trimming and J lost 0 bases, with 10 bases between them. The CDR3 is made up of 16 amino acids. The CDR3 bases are TGTGCCAGCAGCTTACTATCTAGAACGAACACCGGGGAGCTGTTTTTT. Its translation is CASSLLSRTNTGELFF.